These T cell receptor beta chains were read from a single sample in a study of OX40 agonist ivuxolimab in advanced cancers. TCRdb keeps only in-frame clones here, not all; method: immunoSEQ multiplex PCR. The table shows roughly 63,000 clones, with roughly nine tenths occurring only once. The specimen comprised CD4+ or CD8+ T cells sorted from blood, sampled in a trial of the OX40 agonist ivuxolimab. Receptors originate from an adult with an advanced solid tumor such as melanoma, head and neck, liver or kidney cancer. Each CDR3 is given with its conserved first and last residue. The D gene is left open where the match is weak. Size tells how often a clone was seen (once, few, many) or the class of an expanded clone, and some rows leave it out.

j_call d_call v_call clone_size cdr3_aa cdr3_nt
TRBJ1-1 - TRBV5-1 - CASSNRLSNTEAFF TGCGCCAGCAGCAACAGACTATCGAACACTGAAGCTTTCTTT
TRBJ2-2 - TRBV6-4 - CASSDGTATGELFF TGTGCCAGCAGTGACGGAACAGCCACCGGGGAGCTGTTTTTT
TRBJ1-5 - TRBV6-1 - CASTPTVVGNQPQHF TGTGCCAGCACCCCGACGGTCGTCGGCAATCAGCCCCAGCATTTT
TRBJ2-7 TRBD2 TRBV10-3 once CAIRDSGGVSSYEQYF TGTGCCATCAGGGATAGCGGGGGGGTGTCCTCCTACGAGCAGTACTTC
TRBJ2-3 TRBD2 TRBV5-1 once CASSPSGGSTDTQYF TGCGCCAGCAGCCCTAGCGGGGGCAGCACAGATACGCAGTATTTT
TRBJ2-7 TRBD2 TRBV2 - CASSDGGSKYEQYF TGTGCCAGCAGTGACGGCGGGAGTAAGTACGAGCAGTACTTC
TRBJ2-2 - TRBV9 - CASSPVGNPNTGELFF TGTGCCAGCAGCCCAGTAGGGAATCCGAACACCGGGGAGCTGTTTTTT
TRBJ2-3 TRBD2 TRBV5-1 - CASSLAVAGEIGDTQYF TGCGCCAGCAGCTTGGCTGTAGCGGGAGAAATCGGAGATACGCAGTATTTT
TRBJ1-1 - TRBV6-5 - CASRLGQYNTEAFF TGTGCCAGCAGACTCGGACAGTACAACACTGAAGCTTTCTTT
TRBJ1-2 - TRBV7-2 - CASSLPATGGYTF TGTGCCAGCAGTCTTCCGGCCACCGGGGGCTACACCTTC
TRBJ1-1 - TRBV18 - CASSPLQVEAFF TGTGCCAGCTCACCACTACAGGTTGAAGCTTTCTTT
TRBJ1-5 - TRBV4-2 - CASSQDMRQPQHF TGTGCCAGCAGCCAAGATATGAGGCAGCCCCAGCATTTT
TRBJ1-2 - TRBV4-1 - CASSLIESTLPSKGYTF TGCGCCAGCAGCCTAATTGAGTCGACCCTCCCGAGCAAGGGCTACACCTTC
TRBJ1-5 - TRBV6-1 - CASSEVLSNQPQHF TGTGCCAGCAGTGAGGTGTTGAGCAATCAGCCCCAGCATTTT
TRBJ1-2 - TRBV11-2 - CASSLVVNYGYTF TGTGCCAGCAGCTTAGTGGTCAACTATGGCTACACCTTC
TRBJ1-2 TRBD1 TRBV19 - CASSKGQGDRGGYTF TGTGCCAGTAGTAAGGGACAGGGGGATCGTGGTGGCTACACCTTC
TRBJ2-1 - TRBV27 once CASRPLGVSSYNEQFF TGTGCCAGCAGGCCTCTGGGGGTCAGCTCCTACAATGAGCAGTTCTTC